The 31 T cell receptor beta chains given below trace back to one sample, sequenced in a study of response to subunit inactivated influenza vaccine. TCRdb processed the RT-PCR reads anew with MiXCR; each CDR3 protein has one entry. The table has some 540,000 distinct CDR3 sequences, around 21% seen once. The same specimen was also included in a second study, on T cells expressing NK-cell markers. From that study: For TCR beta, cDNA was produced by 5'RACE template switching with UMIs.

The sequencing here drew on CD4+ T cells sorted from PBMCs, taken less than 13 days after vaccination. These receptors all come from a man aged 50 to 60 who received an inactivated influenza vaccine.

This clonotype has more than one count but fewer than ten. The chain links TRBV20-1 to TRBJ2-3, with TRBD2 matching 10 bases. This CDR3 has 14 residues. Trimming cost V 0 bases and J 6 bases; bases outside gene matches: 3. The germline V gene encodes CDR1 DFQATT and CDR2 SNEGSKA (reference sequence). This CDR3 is CSARDLAGGDTQYF. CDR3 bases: TGCAGTGCTAGAGATTTAGCGGGGGGTGATACGCAGTATTTT.

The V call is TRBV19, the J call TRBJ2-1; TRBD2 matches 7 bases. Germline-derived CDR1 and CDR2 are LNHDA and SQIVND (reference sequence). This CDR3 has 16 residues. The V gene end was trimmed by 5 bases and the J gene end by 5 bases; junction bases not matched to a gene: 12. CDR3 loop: CASSPLAHTTDNEQFF. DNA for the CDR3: TGTGCCAGTAGTCCACTAGCGCACACTACCGACAATGAGCAGTTCTTC.

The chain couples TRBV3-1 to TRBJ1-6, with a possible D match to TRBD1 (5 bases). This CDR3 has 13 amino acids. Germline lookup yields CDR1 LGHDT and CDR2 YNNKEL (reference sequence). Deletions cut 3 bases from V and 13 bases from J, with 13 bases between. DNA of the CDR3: TGTGCCAGCAGCCAGGGACCGACCATGCCCCTCCACTTT. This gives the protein CASSQGPTMPLHF.

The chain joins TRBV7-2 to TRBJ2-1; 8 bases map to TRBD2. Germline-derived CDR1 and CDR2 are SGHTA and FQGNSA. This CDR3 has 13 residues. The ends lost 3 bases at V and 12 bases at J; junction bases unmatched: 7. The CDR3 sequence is CASSFVGAGGQFF. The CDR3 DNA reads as TGTGCCAGCAGCTTCGTAGGCGCGGGGGGGCAGTTCTTC.

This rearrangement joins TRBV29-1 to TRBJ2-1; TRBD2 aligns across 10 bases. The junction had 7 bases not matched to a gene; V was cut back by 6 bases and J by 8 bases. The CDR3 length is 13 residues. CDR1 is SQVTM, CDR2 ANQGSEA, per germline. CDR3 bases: TGCAGCGTCTCCGGGACTAGCGTCTATGAGCAGTTCTTC. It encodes CSVSGTSVYEQFF.

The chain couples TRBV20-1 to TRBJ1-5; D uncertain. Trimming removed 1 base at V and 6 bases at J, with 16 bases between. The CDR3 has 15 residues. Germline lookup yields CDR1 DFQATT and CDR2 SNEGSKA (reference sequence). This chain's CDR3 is CSARARAEESQPQHF. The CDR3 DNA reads TGCAGTGCTAGAGCCAGAGCAGAGGAGAGTCAGCCCCAGCATTTT.

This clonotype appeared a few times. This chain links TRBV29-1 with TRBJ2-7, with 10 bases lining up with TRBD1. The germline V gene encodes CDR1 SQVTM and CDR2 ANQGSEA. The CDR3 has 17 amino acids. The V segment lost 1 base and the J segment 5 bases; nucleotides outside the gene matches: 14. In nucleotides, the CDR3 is TGCAGCGTTGAAGGGGAGGGACAGGGGATGGCGAGGAACGAGCAGTACTTC. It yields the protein CSVEGEGQGMARNEQYF.

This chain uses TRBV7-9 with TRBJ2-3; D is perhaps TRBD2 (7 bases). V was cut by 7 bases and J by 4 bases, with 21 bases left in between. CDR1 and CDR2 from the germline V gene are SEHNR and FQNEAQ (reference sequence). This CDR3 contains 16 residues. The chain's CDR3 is CASTSRGGALADTQYF. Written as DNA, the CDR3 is TGTGCCAGCACCTCACGTGGGGGGGCCTTGGCAGATACGCAGTATTTT.

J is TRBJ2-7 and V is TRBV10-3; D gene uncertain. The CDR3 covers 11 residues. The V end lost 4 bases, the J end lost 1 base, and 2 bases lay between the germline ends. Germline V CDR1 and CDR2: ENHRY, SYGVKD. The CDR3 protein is CAISVSYEQYF. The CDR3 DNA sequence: TGTGCCATCAGTGTATCCTACGAGCAGTACTTC.

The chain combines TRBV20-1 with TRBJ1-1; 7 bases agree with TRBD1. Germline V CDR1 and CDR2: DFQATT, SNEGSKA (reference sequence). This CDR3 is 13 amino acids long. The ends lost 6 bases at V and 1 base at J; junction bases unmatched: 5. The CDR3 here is CSALRGRNTEAFF. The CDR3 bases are TGCAGTGCGCTAAGGGGGCGGAACACTGAAGCTTTCTTT.

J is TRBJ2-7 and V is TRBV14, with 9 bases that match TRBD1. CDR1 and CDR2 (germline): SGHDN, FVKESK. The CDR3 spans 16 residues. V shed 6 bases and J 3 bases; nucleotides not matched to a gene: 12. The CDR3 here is CASSPLAGTGIYEQYF. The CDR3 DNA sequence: TGTGCCAGCAGTCCACTCGCCGGGACAGGGATCTACGAGCAGTACTTC.

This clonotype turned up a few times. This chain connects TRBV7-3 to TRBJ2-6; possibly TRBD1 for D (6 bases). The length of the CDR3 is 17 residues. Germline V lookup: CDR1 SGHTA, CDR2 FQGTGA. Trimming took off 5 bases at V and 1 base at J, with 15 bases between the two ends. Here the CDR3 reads CASSPPDSLSGANVLTF. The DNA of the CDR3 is TGTGCCAGCAGCCCCCCGGACAGCCTTTCTGGGGCCAACGTCCTGACTTTC. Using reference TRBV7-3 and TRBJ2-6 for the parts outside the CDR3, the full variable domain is GAGVSQTPSNKVTEKGKYVELRCDPISGHTALYWYRQSLGQGPEFLIYFQGTGAADDSGLPNDRFFAVRPEGSVSTLKIQRTERGDSAVYLCASSPPDSLSGANVLTFGAGSRLTVL.

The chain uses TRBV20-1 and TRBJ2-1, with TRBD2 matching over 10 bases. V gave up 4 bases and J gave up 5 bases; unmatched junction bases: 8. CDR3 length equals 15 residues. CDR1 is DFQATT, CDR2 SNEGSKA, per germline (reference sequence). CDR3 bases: TGCAGTGCTACCCCTAGCGGGGGTGGGGACAATGAGCAGTTCTTC. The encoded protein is CSATPSGGGDNEQFF.

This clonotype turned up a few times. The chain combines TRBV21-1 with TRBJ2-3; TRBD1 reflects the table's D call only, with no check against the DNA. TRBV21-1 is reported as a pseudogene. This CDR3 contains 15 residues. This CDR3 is CASRVRRGVTDTQYF. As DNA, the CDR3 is TGTGCCAGCAGGGTCAGACGGGGGGTCACAGATACGCAGTATTTT.

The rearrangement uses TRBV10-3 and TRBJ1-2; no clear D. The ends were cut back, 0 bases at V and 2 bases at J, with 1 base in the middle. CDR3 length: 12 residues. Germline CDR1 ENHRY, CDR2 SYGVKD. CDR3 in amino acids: CAISESNYGYTF. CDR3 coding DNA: TGTGCCATCAGTGAGTCGAACTATGGCTACACCTTC.

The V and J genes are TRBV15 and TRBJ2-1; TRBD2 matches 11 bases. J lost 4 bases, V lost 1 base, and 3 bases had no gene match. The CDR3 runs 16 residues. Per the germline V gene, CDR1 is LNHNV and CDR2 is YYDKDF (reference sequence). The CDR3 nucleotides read TGTGCCACCAGCAGAGCTTTAGCGGGGGGGTACAATGAGCAGTTCTTC. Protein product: CATSRALAGGYNEQFF.

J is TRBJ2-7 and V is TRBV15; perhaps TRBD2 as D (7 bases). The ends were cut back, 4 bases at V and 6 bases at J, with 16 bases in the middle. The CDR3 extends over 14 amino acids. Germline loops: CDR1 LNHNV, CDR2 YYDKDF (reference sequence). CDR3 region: CATSNRRGGVEQYF. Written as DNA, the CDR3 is TGTGCCACCAGCAACCGCAGGGGAGGGGTCGAGCAGTACTTC.

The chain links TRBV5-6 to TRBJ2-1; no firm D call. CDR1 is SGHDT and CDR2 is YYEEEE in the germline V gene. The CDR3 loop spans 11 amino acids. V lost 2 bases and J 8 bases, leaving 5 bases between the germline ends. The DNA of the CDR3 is TGTGCCAGCAGCTTTCTGGATGAGCAGTTCTTC. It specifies CASSFLDEQFF. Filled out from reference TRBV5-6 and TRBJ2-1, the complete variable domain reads DAGVTQSPTHLIKTRGQQVTLRCSPKSGHDTVSWYQQALGQGPQFIFQYYEEEERQRGNFPDRFSGHQFPNYSSELNVNALLLGDSALYLCASSFLDEQFFGPGTRLTVL.

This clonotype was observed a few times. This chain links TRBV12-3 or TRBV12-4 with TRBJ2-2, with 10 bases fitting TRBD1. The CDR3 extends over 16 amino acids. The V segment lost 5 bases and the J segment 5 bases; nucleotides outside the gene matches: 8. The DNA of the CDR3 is TGTGCCAGCAGTCCACGGGACAGGGGATGGACCGGGGAGCTGTTTTTT. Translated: CASSPRDRGWTGELFF.

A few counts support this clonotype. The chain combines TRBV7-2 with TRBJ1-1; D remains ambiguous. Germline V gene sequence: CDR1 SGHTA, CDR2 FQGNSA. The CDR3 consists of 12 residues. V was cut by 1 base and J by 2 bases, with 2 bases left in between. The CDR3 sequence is CASSLDNTEAFF. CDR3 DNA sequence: TGTGCCAGCAGCTTAGATAACACTGAAGCTTTCTTT.

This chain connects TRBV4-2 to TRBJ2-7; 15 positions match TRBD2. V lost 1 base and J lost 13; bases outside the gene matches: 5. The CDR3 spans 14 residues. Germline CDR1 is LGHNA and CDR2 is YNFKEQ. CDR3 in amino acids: CASSQGTSGRVFYF. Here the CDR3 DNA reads TGTGCCAGCAGCCAAGGGACTAGCGGGAGGGTTTTTTACTTC.

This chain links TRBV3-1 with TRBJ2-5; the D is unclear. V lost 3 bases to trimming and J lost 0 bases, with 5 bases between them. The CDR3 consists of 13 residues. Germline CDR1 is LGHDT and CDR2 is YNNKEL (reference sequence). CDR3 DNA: TGTGCCAGCAGCCAGGGAAACCAAGAGACCCAGTACTTC. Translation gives CASSQGNQETQYF.

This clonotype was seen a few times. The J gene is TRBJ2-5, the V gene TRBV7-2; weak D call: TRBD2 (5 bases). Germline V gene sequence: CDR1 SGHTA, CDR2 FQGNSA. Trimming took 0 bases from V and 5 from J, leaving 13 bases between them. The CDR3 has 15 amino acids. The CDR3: CASSLAAGFSETQYF. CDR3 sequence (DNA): TGTGCCAGCAGCTTAGCCGCGGGTTTTTCGGAGACCCAGTACTTC. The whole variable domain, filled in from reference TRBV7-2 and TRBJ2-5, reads GAGVSQSPSNKVTEKGKDVELRCDPISGHTALYWYRQSLGQGLEFLIYFQGNSAPDKSGLPSDRFSAERTGGSVSTLTIQRTQQEDSAVYLCASSLAAGFSETQYFGPGTRLLVL.

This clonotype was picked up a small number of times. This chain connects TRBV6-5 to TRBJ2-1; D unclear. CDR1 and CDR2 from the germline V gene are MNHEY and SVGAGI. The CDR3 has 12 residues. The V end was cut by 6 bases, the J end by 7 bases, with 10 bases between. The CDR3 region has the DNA TGTGCCAGCAGCCAAAGGTGGAATGAGCAGTTCTTC. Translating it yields CASSQRWNEQFF.

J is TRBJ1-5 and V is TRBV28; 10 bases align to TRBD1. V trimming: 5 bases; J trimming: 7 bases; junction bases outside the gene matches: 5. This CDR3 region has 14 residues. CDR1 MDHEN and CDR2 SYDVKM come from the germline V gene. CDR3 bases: TGTGCCAGCAGTCGACAGGGGGCAAGCCAGCCCCAGCATTTT. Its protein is CASSRQGASQPQHF.

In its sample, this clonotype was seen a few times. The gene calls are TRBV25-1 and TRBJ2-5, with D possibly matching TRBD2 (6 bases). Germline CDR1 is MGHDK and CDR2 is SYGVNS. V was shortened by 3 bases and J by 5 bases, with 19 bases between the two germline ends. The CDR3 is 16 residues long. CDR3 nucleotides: TGTGCCAGCAGTGAGGGGCGGGGTAGTACCACGGAGACCCAGTACTTC. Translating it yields CASSEGRGSTTETQYF.

CDR3 region: CASSLIQDGGEQYF. CDR3 in DNA: TGTGCCAGCAGCCTTATACAGGACGGGGGCGAGCAGTACTTC. This sequence joins TRBV4-2 and TRBJ2-7; tentative D call: TRBD2 (6 bases). Germline lookup yields CDR1 LGHNA and CDR2 YNFKEQ. The CDR3 extends over 14 amino acids. Trimming took off 4 bases at V and 6 bases at J, with 16 bases between the two ends.

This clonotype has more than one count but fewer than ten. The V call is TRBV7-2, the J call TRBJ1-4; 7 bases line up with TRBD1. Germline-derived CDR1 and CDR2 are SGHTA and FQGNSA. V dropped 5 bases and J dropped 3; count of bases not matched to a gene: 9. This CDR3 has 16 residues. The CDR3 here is CASSRQGTGPNEKLFF. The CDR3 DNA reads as TGTGCCAGCAGCCGACAGGGCACGGGGCCTAATGAAAAACTGTTTTTT.

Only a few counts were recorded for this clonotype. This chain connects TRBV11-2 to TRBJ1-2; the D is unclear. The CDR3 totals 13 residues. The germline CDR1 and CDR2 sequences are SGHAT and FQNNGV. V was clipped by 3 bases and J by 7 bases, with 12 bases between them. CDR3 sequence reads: CASSFRPSGGYTF. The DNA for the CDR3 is TGTGCCAGCAGCTTCCGGCCATCGGGTGGCTACACCTTC.

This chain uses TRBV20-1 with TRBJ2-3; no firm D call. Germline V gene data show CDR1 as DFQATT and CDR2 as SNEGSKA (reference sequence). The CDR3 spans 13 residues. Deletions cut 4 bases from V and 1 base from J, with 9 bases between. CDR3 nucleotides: TGCAGTGCTATTGGCGGTCGCACAGATACGCAGTATTTT. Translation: CSAIGGRTDTQYF.

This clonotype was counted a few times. CDR3 sequence (DNA): TGCGCCAGCAGTCTGGATCTGGGGGCTGGAGGGGCCAACGTCCTGACTTTC. Its protein product is CASSLDLGAGGANVLTF. The chain combines TRBV4-3 with TRBJ2-6; D perhaps matches TRBD1 (6 bases). The CDR3 has 17 amino acids. Germline CDR1 and CDR2: LGHNA and YSLEER. Trimming removed 6 bases from V and 4 bases from J, with 19 bases in between.